This TCR beta chain was sequenced during a study of Tregs in tolerant kidney transplant recipients. Study results and caveats: The most relevant donor-specific Treg TCRbeta repertoire apparently came from expansion with activated donor B cells. Few patients were studied, so findings need validation in larger groups.

From germline, CDR1 is SGHRS and CDR2 YFSETQ. The CDR3 contains 15 residues. V shed 4 bases, J shed 1 base, and the junction held 6 bases outside the gene matches. As to this clone: No antigen is known for it.

CD4+CD25+CD127- Tregs, CD4+CD25- non-Tregs, CD4 and CD8 cells were sorted. Generated by immunoSEQ multiplex PCR, the TCRdb table keeps only in-frame clones and is missing some. The sample has under 300,000 clones, about 86% seen once. J is TRBJ1-1 and V is TRBV5-1; 8 bases agree with TRBD1. Sequencing used CD4+ T cells from blood. This clonotype was obtained from a human donor in good health. The CDR3 DNA reads TGCGCCAGCAGCGCCGGGACAGGAACGAACACTGAAGCTTTCTTT. This sequence encodes CASSAGTGTNTEAFF.